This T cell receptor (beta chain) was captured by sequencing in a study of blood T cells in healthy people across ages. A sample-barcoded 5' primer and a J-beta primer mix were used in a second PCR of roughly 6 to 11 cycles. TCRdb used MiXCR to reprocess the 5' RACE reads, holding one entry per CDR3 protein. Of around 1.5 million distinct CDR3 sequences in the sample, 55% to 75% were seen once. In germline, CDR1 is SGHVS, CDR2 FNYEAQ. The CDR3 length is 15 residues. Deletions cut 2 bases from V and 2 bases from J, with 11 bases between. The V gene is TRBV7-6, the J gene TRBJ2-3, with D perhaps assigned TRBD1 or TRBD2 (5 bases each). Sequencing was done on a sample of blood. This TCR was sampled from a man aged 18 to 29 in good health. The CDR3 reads CASSLLGALTDTQYF. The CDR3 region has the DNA TGTGCCAGCAGCTTACTCGGGGCGCTCACAGATACGCAGTATTTT.